These 11 T cell receptor beta chains originate from one sample sequenced in a study of CD8 T cells in ankylosing spondylitis. Each CDR3 protein gets one entry after TCRdb re-called the 5' RACE reads with MiXCR. This sample has over 95,000 distinct CDR3 sequences, with about 8% found just once. Sequences were obtained from blood, either unsorted or a sorted T cell fraction (not recorded which). Source of these receptors: a male donor with ankylosing spondylitis or in good health (not recorded which).

This clonotype was counted ten times or more. This chain uses TRBV2 with TRBJ2-7; D ambiguous. This CDR3 has 11 residues. Germline CDR1 and CDR2: SNHLY and FYNNEI. Trimming shortened V by 6 bases and J by 6 bases, and 9 bases separated the two germline ends. DNA of the CDR3: TGTGCCAGCAGGACGCGACGCGAGCAGTACTTC. As protein: CASRTRREQYF.

The gene calls are TRBV29-1 and TRBJ2-6; 8 nucleotides agree with TRBD1. The CDR3 is 14 amino acids. Per the germline V gene, CDR1 is SQVTM and CDR2 is ANQGSEA. V dropped 3 bases and J dropped 3; count of bases not matched to a gene: 1. The CDR3: CSVEDRVGANVLTF. CDR3 nucleotide sequence: TGCAGCGTTGAGGACAGGGTTGGGGCCAACGTCCTGACTTTC.

The table lists this clonotype with many counts. This chain uses TRBV20-1 with TRBJ1-2, with a possible D match to TRBD1 (5 bases). Germline V gives CDR1 DFQATT, CDR2 SNEGSKA (reference sequence). V was shortened by 4 bases and J by 3 bases, with 21 bases between the two germline ends. The length of the CDR3 is 16 residues. The CDR3 sequence is CSANQAGATVHYGYTF. The CDR3 nucleotides are TGCAGTGCTAACCAGGCCGGGGCTACAGTTCACTATGGCTACACCTTC.

This clonotype has at least ten counts. This chain links TRBV5-1 with TRBJ2-2; TRBD2 is a possible D gene (6 bases). This CDR3 comprises 16 residues. V dropped 4 bases and J dropped 1 base, with 14 bases sitting between them. Germline CDR1 reads SGHRS; CDR2 reads YFSETQ. For the CDR3, the DNA is TGCGCCAGCAGCCAACAGCGGGTTGGGAACACCGGGGAGCTGTTTTTT. Protein sequence: CASSQQRVGNTGELFF.

This clonotype was picked up many times. This chain connects TRBV12-3 or TRBV12-4 to TRBJ2-7; TRBD1 aligns across 10 bases. The CDR3 runs to 14 residues. The V segment lost 7 bases and the J segment 4 bases; nucleotides outside the gene matches: 7. The CDR3 reads CASKGTGESYEQYF. The CDR3 bases are TGTGCCAGCAAAGGGACAGGGGAAAGTTACGAGCAGTACTTC.

This clonotype has a count of ten or more. The V gene is TRBV11-2, the J gene TRBJ2-2, with D maybe TRBD1 (6 bases). V lost 5 bases to trimming and J lost 6 bases, with 25 bases between them. Germline CDR1 reads SGHAT; CDR2 reads FQNNGV. CDR3 length: 18 residues. The CDR3 loop reads CASSPGAARQGSAGELFF. Written as DNA, the CDR3 is TGTGCCAGCAGCCCCGGGGCCGCCCGCCAGGGGTCCGCCGGGGAGCTGTTTTTT.

This clonotype was recorded at least ten times. The genes are TRBV18 and TRBJ2-7; D might be TRBD1 (6 bases). With 6 bases removed from V and 1 base from J, the gap between germline ends came to 13 bases. Per the germline V gene, CDR1 is KGHSH and CDR2 is LQKENI. CDR3 length: 14 amino acids. CDR3 bases: TGTGCCAGCTCCCCTCGGACAGCTTCCTACGAGCAGTACTTC. Its protein is CASSPRTASYEQYF.

This clonotype was observed a handful of times. The chain uses TRBV11-2 and TRBJ2-5, with D possibly called TRBD1 or TRBD2 (5 bases each). This CDR3 region has 15 residues. The V end was cut by 4 bases, the J end by 3 bases, with 15 bases between. The germline V gene has CDR1 SGHAT and CDR2 FQNNGV. The CDR3 sequence: CASSSLWGSEETQYF. The CDR3, as DNA: TGTGCCAGCAGCTCCCTATGGGGGTCCGAAGAGACCCAGTACTTC. The whole variable domain, remainder taken from reference TRBV11-2 and TRBJ2-5, is EAGVAQSPRYKIIEKRQSVAFWCNPISGHATLYWYQQILGQGPKLLIQFQNNGVVDDSQLPKDRFSAERLKGVDSTLKIQPAKLEDSAVYLCASSSLWGSEETQYFGPGTRLLVL.

This clonotype showed up many times. The chain is built from TRBV19 and TRBJ2-7, with D perhaps TRBD1 (6 bases). This CDR3 region has 13 residues. Trimming cost V 4 bases and J 6 bases, with 13 bases left between them. The germline V gene encodes CDR1 LNHDA and CDR2 SQIVND (reference sequence). The DNA of the CDR3 is TGTGCCAGTAGTAGGGACAAATCAGGCGAGCAGTACTTC. Amino acids: CASSRDKSGEQYF.

This clonotype was seen repeatedly, ten times or more. The genes are TRBV20-1 and TRBJ2-7; 11 bases are shared with TRBD2. This CDR3 has 16 residues. Trimming cost V 4 bases and J 2 bases; bases outside gene matches: 10. Per germline, CDR1 DFQATT and CDR2 SNEGSKA (reference sequence). CDR3 sequence reads: CSATPDGLAGTYEQYF. The CDR3 DNA is TGCAGTGCTACGCCGGATGGACTAGCGGGTACCTACGAGCAGTACTTC.

The sample holds many counts of this clonotype. The rearrangement uses TRBV10-3 and TRBJ1-2, with D perhaps TRBD1 (5 bases). CDR1 is ENHRY, CDR2 SYGVKD, per germline. V gave up 0 bases and J gave up 2 bases, with 10 bases separating them. This CDR3 has 15 residues. CDR3 nucleotide sequence: TGTGCCATCAGTGAGTCGTGGGGGTCAAACTATGGCTACACCTTC. Its translation is CAISESWGSNYGYTF.